Each of the 12 T cell receptor beta chains below was sequenced from the same sample in a study of blood T cells in healthy people across ages. Together with a sample-barcoded 5' primer, a J-beta primer mix was included in a second PCR lasting about 6 to 11 cycles. TCRdb reprocessed the 5' RACE reads with MiXCR, giving one entry per CDR3 protein. The sample includes fewer than 1,000,000 distinct CDR3 sequences, around 42% of them seen just once. The sample was blood. Receptors originate from a man aged 55 to 70 in good health.

This clonotype was found a few times. V is TRBV25-1 and J is TRBJ1-2, with D maybe TRBD1 (6 bases). Germline V gene lookup returns CDR1 MGHDK and CDR2 SYGVNS. V was shortened by 8 bases and J by 4 bases, with 11 bases between the two germline ends. The CDR3 sequence is 12 residues long. The CDR3 reads CASQDSLYGYTF. CDR3 sequence (DNA): TGTGCCAGCCAGGACAGCCTCTATGGCTACACCTTC.

This clonotype occurred a few times. The chain is built from TRBV20-1 and TRBJ2-6; D is possibly TRBD1 (6 bases). CDR3 size: 14 residues. Germline V gene data show CDR1 as DFQATT and CDR2 as SNEGSKA (reference sequence). V was clipped by 6 bases and J by 4 bases, with 13 bases between them. CDR3 amino acids: CSAQQGPGANVLTF. CDR3 DNA sequence: TGCAGTGCGCAACAGGGTCCAGGGGCCAACGTCCTGACTTTC.

The chain recombines TRBV12-3 or TRBV12-4 with TRBJ2-5, with a tentative D call TRBD2 (7 bases). This CDR3 contains 14 residues. V was pared by 5 bases and J by 5 bases, with 15 bases between. CDR3: CASSVGEGGETQYF. As DNA, the CDR3 is TGTGCCAGCAGTGTTGGGGAGGGGGGGGAGACCCAGTACTTC.

The chain has TRBV7-9 and TRBJ2-7; possibly TRBD1 or TRBD2 for D (6 bases each). Trimming took off 7 bases at V and 6 bases at J, with 16 bases between the two ends. Germline-derived CDR1 and CDR2 are SEHNR and FQNEAQ (reference sequence). CDR3 length equals 13 residues. CDR3 amino acids: CASTNGGPGEQYF. In DNA form, the CDR3 reads TGTGCCAGCACTAACGGGGGCCCGGGCGAGCAGTACTTC.

The rearrangement uses TRBV18 and TRBJ1-2; D perhaps matches TRBD1 (5 bases). Deletions cut 1 base from V and 6 bases from J, with 9 bases between. Germline CDR1 and CDR2: KGHSH and LQKENI. This CDR3 is 13 amino acids long. The CDR3 region has the DNA TGTGCCAGCTCACCACGAGGGGTCGATGGCTACACCTTC. This sequence encodes CASSPRGVDGYTF.

This clonotype was observed a handful of times. The CDR3 sequence: CASLTDTQYF. CDR3 bases: TGTGCCAGCTTAACAGATACGCAGTATTTT. The chain combines TRBV6-1 with TRBJ2-3; D is uncertain. The length of the CDR3 is 10 residues. Trimming removed 8 bases from V and 3 bases from J, with 3 bases in between. Per the germline V gene, CDR1 is MNHNS and CDR2 is SASEGT.

The V gene is TRBV19, the J gene TRBJ1-5; a weak D match, TRBD1 (6 bases). The V gene's germline CDR1 is LNHDA and CDR2 SQIVND (reference sequence). V lost 4 bases, J lost 0 bases, and 16 bases lay in between. This CDR3 has 17 amino acids. The DNA of the CDR3 is TGTGCCAGTAGTAGGATTCAGGGGTATTATAGCAATCAGCCCCAGCATTTT. It codes for CASSRIQGYYSNQPQHF.

This clonotype was counted a few times. The J gene is TRBJ1-6, the V gene TRBV7-6, with no clear D. This CDR3 has 14 amino acids. The germline V gene encodes CDR1 SGHVS and CDR2 FNYEAQ. Trimming removed 2 bases at V and 5 bases at J, with 7 bases between. This CDR3 is CASSLLVDNSPLHF. The CDR3 nucleotides are TGTGCCAGCAGCTTATTAGTAGATAATTCACCCCTCCACTTT.

This clonotype was counted only a few times. J is TRBJ2-5 and V is TRBV11-2, with 13 positions matching TRBD2. The V gene end was trimmed by 5 bases and the J gene end by 5 bases; junction bases not matched to a gene: 11. CDR1 is SGHAT and CDR2 is FQNNGV in the germline V gene. The CDR3 is 17 residues long. The CDR3 loop reads CASSPGLAGRSGETQYF. The CDR3 region has the DNA TGTGCCAGCAGCCCGGGACTAGCGGGGCGATCGGGGGAGACCCAGTACTTC.

The rearrangement uses TRBV5-6 and TRBJ2-7; TRBD1 agrees at 8 bases. The CDR3 runs 14 residues. J gave up 2 bases and V 4 bases, and 5 bases lay outside the gene matches. Germline V gives CDR1 SGHDT, CDR2 YYEEEE. The CDR3 sequence is CASSSRDRTYEQYF. CDR3 in DNA: TGTGCCAGCAGCAGCCGGGACAGGACCTACGAGCAGTACTTC.

In this sample, this clonotype turned up a few times. This CDR3 is CASSPPGTSGGPEQFF. The CDR3 DNA reads TGCGCCAGCAGCCCACCTGGGACTAGCGGGGGGCCTGAGCAGTTCTTC. V usage is TRBV4-1 and J usage is TRBJ2-1; the match to TRBD2 covers 15 bases. CDR3 length: 16 residues. V trimming: 4 bases; J trimming: 9 bases; junction bases outside the gene matches: 7. Germline CDR1 and CDR2: MGHRA and YSYEKL.

J is TRBJ2-3 and V is TRBV20-1, with D hard to call. Trimming removed 2 bases from V and 3 bases from J, with 6 bases in between. Germline V CDR1 and CDR2: DFQATT, SNEGSKA (reference sequence). This CDR3 contains 12 residues. CDR3 sequence reads: CSARWETDTQYF. The CDR3 nucleotides are TGCAGTGCTAGATGGGAAACAGATACGCAGTATTTT.